This T cell receptor (beta chain) is drawn from a study of T-cell reconstitution after alpha-beta-depleted transplantation in children (dated by TCRdb to the mid-2010s). For the wider study: The study quantitatively tracked T-cell immune reconstitution after TCRalphabeta/CD19-depleted allogeneic hematopoietic cell transplantation in children using TCR repertoire profiling. What the research found in general, with its limitations: The apparently early recovery of alphabetaT-cell counts about two months after transplant reportedly depended on only several hundred rapidly expanded clones that came from non-depleted graft cells. Over subsequent months, a decline in hyperexpanded clone frequencies was noted, and after one year, T-cell counts and TCRbeta diversity were mostly ascribed to newly produced T cells. In some patients, the high TCRbeta diversity seen at day 60 was put down to recipient T cells and intrathymic progenitors that had survived conditioning.

This sample's treatment or condition label indicates: allogeneic hematopoietic cell transplantation with graft depleted of TCRalphabeta T cells and CD19 B cells. TCRalphabeta/CD19-depleted allogeneic hematopoietic cell grafts were given to the transplant recipients, all of whom were children. As for this clonotype: Its cognate antigen has yet to be identified. No qualities accompany the bases; no much larger clone lies one base away.

Measured from the cysteine to the phenylalanine, the CDR3 is 15 residues long. Left in the record is the CDR3 DNA by itself, 45 bases read in frame from the first base. Via the germline V gene (reference sequence), CDR1 is DFQATT and CDR2 SNEGSKA. V loses 3 bases of germline sequence and J loses 5 bases, and the interval between the two ends is 20 bases. Receptors were amplified or captured by PCR. The sample was run on an Illumina HiSeq 2500. Molecular barcoding was employed in the preparation of TCR libraries, with unique molecular identifiers being used to normalize TCRbeta repertoire quantification. The public reads were reanalyzed by TCRdb: fastp trimming at Q25, MiXCR alignment, in-frame beta chains only. Rows merge per CDR3 protein into single entries with the most common DNA and genes. The table for this sample lists fewer than 500,000 distinct CDR3 sequences; 43% of them were counted only once. Clones ranked in the top ten supply 25% to 30% of the sample.

Here the chain combines TRBV20-1 and TRBJ2-7; the D call is tentative, TRBD1 or TRBD2, as each matches 5 bases. The sequencing used PBMCs, collected before TCRalphabeta/CD19-depleted stem cell transplant. This sequence was found in a girl aged 2 to 10 with aplastic anemia, due to receive a stem cell transplant. CDR3 reads: CSASPPGRNSHEQYF. The nucleotides read TGCAGTGCTAGTCCCCCGGGACGGAATTCCCACGAGCAGTACTTC.